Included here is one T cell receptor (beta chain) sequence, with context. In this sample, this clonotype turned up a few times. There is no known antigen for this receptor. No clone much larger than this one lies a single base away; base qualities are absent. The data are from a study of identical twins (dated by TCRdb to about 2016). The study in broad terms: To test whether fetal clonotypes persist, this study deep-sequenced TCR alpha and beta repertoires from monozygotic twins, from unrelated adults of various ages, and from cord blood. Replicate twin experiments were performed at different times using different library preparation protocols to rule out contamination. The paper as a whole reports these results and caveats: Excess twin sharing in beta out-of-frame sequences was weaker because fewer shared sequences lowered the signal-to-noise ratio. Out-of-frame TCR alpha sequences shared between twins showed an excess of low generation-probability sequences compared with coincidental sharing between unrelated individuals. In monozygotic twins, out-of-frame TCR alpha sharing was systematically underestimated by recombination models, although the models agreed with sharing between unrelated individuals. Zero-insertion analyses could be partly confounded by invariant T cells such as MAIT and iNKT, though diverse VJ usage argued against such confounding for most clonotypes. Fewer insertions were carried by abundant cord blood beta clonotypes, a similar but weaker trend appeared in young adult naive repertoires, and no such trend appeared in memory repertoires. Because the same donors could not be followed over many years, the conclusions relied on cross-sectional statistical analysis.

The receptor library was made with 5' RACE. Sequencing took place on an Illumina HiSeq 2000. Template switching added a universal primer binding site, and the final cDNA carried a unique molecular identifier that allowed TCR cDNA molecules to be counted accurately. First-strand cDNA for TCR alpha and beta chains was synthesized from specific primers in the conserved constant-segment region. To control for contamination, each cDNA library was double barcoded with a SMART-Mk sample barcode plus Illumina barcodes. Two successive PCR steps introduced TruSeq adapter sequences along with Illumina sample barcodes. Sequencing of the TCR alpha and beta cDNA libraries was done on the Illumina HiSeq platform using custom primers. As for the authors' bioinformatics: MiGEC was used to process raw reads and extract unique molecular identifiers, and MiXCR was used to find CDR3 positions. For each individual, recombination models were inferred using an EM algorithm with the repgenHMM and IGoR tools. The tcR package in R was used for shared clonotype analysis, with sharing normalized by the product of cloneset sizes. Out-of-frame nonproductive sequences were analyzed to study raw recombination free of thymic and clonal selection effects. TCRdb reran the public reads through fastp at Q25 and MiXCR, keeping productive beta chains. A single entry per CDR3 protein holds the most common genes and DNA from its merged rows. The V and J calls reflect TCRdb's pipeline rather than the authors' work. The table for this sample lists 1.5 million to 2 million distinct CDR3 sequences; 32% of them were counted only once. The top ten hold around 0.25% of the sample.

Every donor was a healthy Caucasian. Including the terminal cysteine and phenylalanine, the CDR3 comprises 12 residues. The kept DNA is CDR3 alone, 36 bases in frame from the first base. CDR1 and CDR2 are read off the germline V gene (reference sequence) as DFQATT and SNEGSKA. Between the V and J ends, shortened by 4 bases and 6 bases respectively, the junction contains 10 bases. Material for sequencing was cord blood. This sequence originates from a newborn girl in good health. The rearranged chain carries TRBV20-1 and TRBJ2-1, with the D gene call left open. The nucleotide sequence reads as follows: TGCAGTGCTACCTCCGTGGGCAATGAGCAGTTCTTC. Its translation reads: CSATSVGNEQFF.